The 32 T cell receptor beta chains in this list originate from one sample, sequenced in a study of cytomegalovirus exposure and HLA in healthy donors. Using immunoSEQ multiplex PCR, the repertoire was profiled, and TCRdb retains in-frame clones only, with some absent. The table has tens of thousands of clones, approximately 94% seen once. The sequenced sample consisted of PBMCs. The receptors were sampled from a man between 18 and 29 years old in good health and CMV-seropositive.

The chain's CDR3 is CASSLRGTEAFF. DNA for the CDR3: TGTGCCAGCAGTTTAAGAGGGACTGAAGCTTTCTTT. The chain employs TRBV27 and TRBJ1-1, with D uncertain. V was cut by 2 bases and J by 5 bases, with 6 bases left in between. Looked up from germline, CDR1 is MNHEY and CDR2 is SMNVEV (reference sequence). This CDR3 contains 12 residues.

The chain's CDR3 is CASSAGGGSNQPQHF. DNA for the CDR3: TGTGCCAGCAGCGCCGGGGGGGGGAGCAATCAGCCCCAGCATTTT. The chain is built from TRBV7-2 and TRBJ1-5; D perhaps matches TRBD1 (5 bases). V was pared by 5 bases and J by 1 base, with 12 bases between. The CDR3 has 15 amino acids. Germline CDR1 SGHTA, CDR2 FQGNSA.

This clone was counted a single time. The chain has TRBV28 and TRBJ2-7; 7 nucleotides agree with TRBD2. Per the germline V gene, CDR1 is MDHEN and CDR2 is SYDVKM. V lost 5 bases to trimming and J lost 6 bases; unmatched junction nucleotides: 13. This CDR3 contains 15 residues. As DNA, the CDR3 is TGTGCCAGCAGTCCATCGGGGGGTTTAGACACCGAGCAGTACTTC. Protein sequence: CASSPSGGLDTEQYF.

The rearrangement joins TRBV28 to TRBJ2-7, with TRBD1 identical over 10 bases. The CDR3 contains 14 residues. Germline-derived CDR1 and CDR2 are MDHEN and SYDVKM. The trim removed 7 bases at V and 5 bases at J, leaving 8 bases unmatched. CDR3 sequence: CASTLWTGGDEQYF. CDR3 nucleotides: TGTGCCAGCACCCTATGGACAGGGGGAGACGAGCAGTACTTC.

The chain links TRBV19 to TRBJ1-2, with D possibly being TRBD1 (5 bases). This CDR3 region has 15 residues. The V and J ends lost 5 bases and 5 bases respectively, with 18 bases between them. Germline CDR1 is LNHDA and CDR2 is SQIVND (reference sequence). CDR3 sequence (DNA): TGTGCCAGTAGTCTGACAGTCGGCGGCGCTTATGGCTACACCTTC. Residues: CASSLTVGGAYGYTF. The entire variable domain, with the rest obtained from reference TRBV19 and TRBJ1-2, is as follows: DGGITQSPKYLFRKEGQNVTLSCEQNLNHDAMYWYRQDPGQGLRLIYYSQIVNDFQKGDIAEGYSVSREKKESFPLTVTSAQKNPTAFYLCASSLTVGGAYGYTFGSGTRLTVV.

V is TRBV27 and J is TRBJ2-1; weak D call: TRBD2 (6 bases). V lost 8 bases and J 4 bases, leaving 18 bases between the germline ends. The germline V gene encodes CDR1 MNHEY and CDR2 SMNVEV (reference sequence). The CDR3 consists of 15 residues. The CDR3 DNA reads TGTGCCAGCGGTGTAGGGGCGGGGACTTACAATGAGCAGTTCTTC. It encodes CASGVGAGTYNEQFF.

The V gene is TRBV6-6, the J gene TRBJ2-1; the match to TRBD2 covers 7 bases. The CDR3 has 13 residues. The trim removed 6 bases at V and 6 bases at J, leaving 5 bases unmatched. Germline CDR1 reads MNHNY; CDR2 reads SVGAGI (reference sequence). Here the CDR3 DNA reads TGTGCCAGCAGGCTAGCGGTTTCCAATGAGCAGTTCTTC. This translates into CASRLAVSNEQFF.

V usage is TRBV28 and J usage is TRBJ2-4; TRBD1 matches 7 bases. Germline lookup yields CDR1 MDHEN and CDR2 SYDVKM. Trimming took 4 bases from V and 0 from J; bases not matched to a gene: 18. There are 20 residues in the CDR3. The CDR3 loop reads CASSYPSGDRSSLAKNIQYF. DNA for the CDR3: TGTGCCAGCAGTTACCCCTCCGGGGACAGATCCTCTCTAGCCAAAAACATTCAGTACTTC. The whole variable domain, remainder taken from reference TRBV28 and TRBJ2-4, is DVKVTQSSRYLVKRTGEKVFLECVQDMDHENMFWYRQDPGLGLRLIYFSYDVKMKEKGDIPEGYSVSREKKERFSLILESASTNQTSMYLCASSYPSGDRSSLAKNIQYFGAGTRLSVL.

The chain is built from TRBV5-4 and TRBJ2-1; 8 bases fit TRBD2. Germline V gene data show CDR1 as SGHNT and CDR2 as YYREEE (reference sequence). CDR3 length: 16 amino acids. J gave up 5 bases and V 4 bases, and 11 bases lay outside the gene matches. The CDR3 nucleotides read TGTGCCAGCAGCCTCCCCCTAGCGGGCCAAAACAATGAGCAGTTCTTC. Amino acid sequence: CASSLPLAGQNNEQFF.

DNA for the CDR3: TGCGCCAGCAGTCAAACAGGGCTGAACACTGAAGCTTTCTTT. It is translated as CASSQTGLNTEAFF. The J gene is TRBJ1-1, the V gene TRBV4-1; D may be TRBD1 (6 bases). The CDR3 spans 14 residues. The germline V gene has CDR1 MGHRA and CDR2 YSYEKL. V was trimmed by 6 bases and J by 0 bases, leaving 11 bases between them.

This clone was counted a few times. The chain employs TRBV4-1 and TRBJ1-5; D unresolved. Germline-derived CDR1 and CDR2 are MGHRA and YSYEKL. This CDR3 has 15 residues. The V end lost 0 bases, the J end lost 3 bases, and 9 bases lay between the germline ends. In DNA, the CDR3 is TGCGCCAGCAGCCAAGATTTTGCAGACAATCAGCCCCAGCATTTT. Translating gives CASSQDFADNQPQHF.

The rearrangement joins TRBV7-2 to TRBJ1-5, with a tentative D call TRBD1 (6 bases). V lost 5 bases to trimming and J lost 5 bases, with 10 bases between them. From germline, CDR1 is SGHTA and CDR2 FQGNSA. This CDR3 region has 13 residues. In nucleotides, the CDR3 is TGTGCCAGCAGCCAGGGGCCGGATCAGCCCCAGCATTTT. It encodes CASSQGPDQPQHF.

A single count supports this clone. The CDR3 DNA is TGTGCCAGTAGTACCCACCAGGGGATCAGAACCCGACAGCCCCAGCATTTT. Residues: CASSTHQGIRTRQPQHF. V is TRBV19 and J is TRBJ1-5; TRBD1 is a possible D gene (6 bases). CDR1 is LNHDA, CDR2 SQIVND, per germline (reference sequence). The germline V and J ends were trimmed by 4 bases and 7 bases, with 23 bases remaining between them. The CDR3 extends over 17 amino acids.

The chain employs TRBV4-3 and TRBJ2-3; TRBD2 is a possible D gene (5 bases). The CDR3 has 15 amino acids. V lost 1 base, J lost 4 bases, and 12 bases lay in between. In germline, CDR1 is LGHNA, CDR2 YSLEER. Here the CDR3 DNA reads TGCGCCAGCAGCCAAGTTCCGGGGAACGCAGATACGCAGTATTTT. It specifies CASSQVPGNADTQYF.

The chain is built from TRBV9 and TRBJ2-5, with 15 nucleotides matching TRBD2. V dropped 3 bases and J dropped 5; count of bases not matched to a gene: 5. The CDR3 has 16 residues. CDR1 is SGDLS and CDR2 is YYNGEE in the germline V gene. CDR3 bases: TGTGCCAGCAGCGCAGGGACTAGCGGGAGGATGGAGACCCAGTACTTC. It encodes CASSAGTSGRMETQYF.

The J gene is TRBJ2-1, the V gene TRBV10-3; 9 nucleotides align to TRBD1. J was trimmed by 5 bases and V by 5 bases; bases with no gene match: 4. The V gene's germline CDR1 is ENHRY and CDR2 SYGVKD. The CDR3 consists of 14 residues. CDR3 loop: CAISPGQGDNEQFF. In DNA, the CDR3 is TGTGCCATCAGTCCGGGACAGGGAGACAATGAGCAGTTCTTC.

The chain employs TRBV5-5 and TRBJ2-3; 11 bases match TRBD2. Germline V gene sequence: CDR1 SGHKS, CDR2 YYEKEE (reference sequence). CDR3 length: 14 residues. V lost 3 bases to trimming and J lost 5 bases; unmatched junction nucleotides: 2. For the CDR3, the DNA is TGTGCCAGCAGCTGGCTAGCGGGGGGAGATACGCAGTATTTT. Its translation is CASSWLAGGDTQYF.

The J gene is TRBJ1-2, the V gene TRBV7-9, with TRBD1 matching over 8 bases. The CDR3 is 14 amino acids. V gave up 5 bases and J gave up 4 bases; unmatched junction bases: 6. CDR1 and CDR2 from the germline V gene are SEHNR and FQNEAQ (reference sequence). CDR3 sequence: CASSQDRDLYGYTF. For the CDR3, the DNA is TGTGCCAGCAGCCAGGACAGGGATCTCTATGGCTACACCTTC.

There are a few counts of this clone. The chain's CDR3 is CASSVGSGGAYEQYF. In DNA form, the CDR3 reads TGTGCCAGCAGCGTAGGGAGCGGGGGGGCCTACGAGCAGTACTTC. This chain links TRBV9 with TRBJ2-7; the match to TRBD2 covers 10 bases. Germline assignment: CDR1 SGDLS and CDR2 YYNGEE. V was pared by 0 bases and J by 2 bases, with 2 bases of the junction left unmatched. CDR3 size: 15 residues.

This clone was seen more than once but under ten times. This chain links TRBV18 with TRBJ1-2, with TRBD1 matching over 9 bases. V lost 3 bases and J lost 7; bases outside the gene matches: 3. In germline, CDR1 is KGHSH, CDR2 LQKENI. The CDR3 has 13 amino acids. The CDR3 spells CASSPRDRVGYTF. In DNA, the CDR3 is TGTGCCAGCTCACCCCGGGACAGGGTTGGCTACACCTTC.

This clone was seen once. The CDR3 DNA sequence: TGTGCCAGCAGCTTGATTCGGACAGGGGGCCTGAACACTGAAGCTTTCTTT. It translates to CASSLIRTGGLNTEAFF. The chain couples TRBV5-6 to TRBJ1-1; 11 bases match TRBD1. The V gene's germline CDR1 is SGHDT and CDR2 YYEEEE. The CDR3 runs to 17 residues. J lost 0 bases, V lost 1 base, and 5 bases had no gene match. Drawing the rest from reference TRBV5-6 and TRBJ1-1, the complete variable domain is DAGVTQSPTHLIKTRGQQVTLRCSPKSGHDTVSWYQQALGQGPQFIFQYYEEEERQRGNFPDRFSGHQFPNYSSELNVNALLLGDSALYLCASSLIRTGGLNTEAFFGQGTRLTVV.

This clone was found a few times. V and J are TRBV18 and TRBJ2-1; TRBD2 aligns across 15 bases. Germline values: CDR1 KGHSH, CDR2 LQKENI. The length of the CDR3 is 18 residues. The V and J ends lost 4 bases and 2 bases, in that order; junction bases with no gene match: 6. The CDR3 DNA reads TGTGCCAGCTCACTAGGGACTAGCGGGAGGTTCGCCTACAATGAGCAGTTCTTC. Translating it yields CASSLGTSGRFAYNEQFF.

The chain uses TRBV7-9 and TRBJ2-5; TRBD1 might be the D (6 bases). The V gene lost 1 base and the J gene lost 4 bases, with 13 bases spanning the gap. Germline CDR1 reads SEHNR; CDR2 reads FQNEAQ (reference sequence). The CDR3 totals 15 residues. In DNA form, the CDR3 reads TGTGCCAGCAGCTTAGGTTACAGGGTAGGAGAGACCCAGTACTTC. Translation: CASSLGYRVGETQYF.

The V and J genes are TRBV19 and TRBJ1-5, with D possibly TRBD1 on 5 matching bases. V lost 1 base to trimming and J lost 5 bases, with 6 bases between them. CDR1 LNHDA and CDR2 SQIVND come from the germline V gene (reference sequence). The CDR3 runs 13 residues. DNA for the CDR3: TGTGCCAGTAGTATAGGCAGGGATCAGCCCCAGCATTTT. Its translation: CASSIGRDQPQHF.

The V call is TRBV12-5, the J call TRBJ2-2, with 8 bases lining up with TRBD1. V shed 1 base, J shed 3 bases, and the junction held 4 bases outside the gene matches. The V gene's germline CDR1 is LGHNT and CDR2 FRNRAP. This CDR3 is built from 16 residues. The chain's CDR3 is CASGLGRTGYTGELFF. The CDR3 DNA reads TGTGCTAGTGGTTTGGGGCGGACAGGGTACACCGGGGAGCTGTTTTTT.

This clone was detected only a few times. V gene TRBV30 combines with J gene TRBJ1-6; D not resolved. Germline CDR1 reads GTSNPN; CDR2 reads SVGIG (reference sequence). Trimming removed 0 bases at V and 4 bases at J, with 4 bases between. This CDR3 has 13 residues. Here the CDR3 DNA reads TGTGCCTGGAGTGTACAGTATAATTCACCCCTCCACTTT. Amino acid sequence: CAWSVQYNSPLHF.

This clone was seen more than once but under ten times. J is TRBJ2-7 and V is TRBV27; tentatively, D is TRBD2 (5 bases). CDR3 size: 14 residues. CDR1 is MNHEY and CDR2 is SMNVEV in the germline V gene (reference sequence). The V end was cut by 6 bases, the J end by 3 bases, with 15 bases between. The CDR3 DNA reads TGTGCCAGCAGACGGAGGCCACACCGCTACGAGCAGTACTTC. Translated, it gives CASRRRPHRYEQYF.

This chain joins TRBV19 and TRBJ1-3; 11 nucleotides agree with TRBD1. The V and J ends lost 5 bases and 2 bases, in that order; junction bases with no gene match: 2. Germline assignment: CDR1 LNHDA and CDR2 SQIVND (reference sequence). The CDR3 runs to 15 residues. In nucleotides, the CDR3 is TGTGCCAGTAGTTTGGGACAGGGGGCTGGAAACACCATATATTTT. Its translation: CASSLGQGAGNTIYF.

This clone was counted once. The rearrangement uses TRBV27 and TRBJ1-1, with D possibly matching TRBD1 (6 bases). Germline CDR1 reads MNHEY; CDR2 reads SMNVEV (reference sequence). Trimming left V 2 bases short and J 11 bases short, with 15 bases between. This CDR3 spans 13 amino acids. The CDR3 DNA is TGTGCCAGCAGTTTAGGACAGAGAGCAGAGGCTTTCTTT. Translated: CASSLGQRAEAFF.

The chain joins TRBV7-2 to TRBJ2-3; no reliable D call. In germline, CDR1 is SGHTA, CDR2 FQGNSA. The CDR3 is 17 residues long. V lost 0 bases to trimming and J lost 0 bases, with 13 bases between them. The CDR3 protein is CASSLAPWRSSTDTQYF. CDR3 bases: TGTGCCAGCAGCTTAGCGCCTTGGCGGTCTAGCACAGATACGCAGTATTTT. Full variable domain (remainder filled in from reference TRBV7-2 and TRBJ2-3): GAGVSQSPSNKVTEKGKDVELRCDPISGHTALYWYRQSLGQGLEFLIYFQGNSAPDKSGLPSDRFSAERTGGSVSTLTIQRTQQEDSAVYLCASSLAPWRSSTDTQYFGPGTRLTVL.

The chain combines TRBV9 with TRBJ1-2; D remains ambiguous. The CDR3 is 12 residues long. Germline CDR1 SGDLS, CDR2 YYNGEE. Trimming removed 1 base from V and 8 bases from J, with 9 bases in between. The CDR3 coding sequence is TGTGCCAGCAGCGTACCTCTAGGCGGCTACACCTTC. Protein product: CASSVPLGGYTF.

The chain couples TRBV7-9 to TRBJ1-2; D unclear. This CDR3 is built from 16 residues. V lost 2 bases, J lost 3 bases, and 16 bases lay in between. Looked up from germline, CDR1 is SEHNR and CDR2 is FQNEAQ (reference sequence). CDR3 residues: CASSLSGGLGDYGYTF. The DNA of the CDR3 is TGTGCCAGCAGCTTATCAGGCGGGCTTGGAGACTATGGCTACACCTTC.